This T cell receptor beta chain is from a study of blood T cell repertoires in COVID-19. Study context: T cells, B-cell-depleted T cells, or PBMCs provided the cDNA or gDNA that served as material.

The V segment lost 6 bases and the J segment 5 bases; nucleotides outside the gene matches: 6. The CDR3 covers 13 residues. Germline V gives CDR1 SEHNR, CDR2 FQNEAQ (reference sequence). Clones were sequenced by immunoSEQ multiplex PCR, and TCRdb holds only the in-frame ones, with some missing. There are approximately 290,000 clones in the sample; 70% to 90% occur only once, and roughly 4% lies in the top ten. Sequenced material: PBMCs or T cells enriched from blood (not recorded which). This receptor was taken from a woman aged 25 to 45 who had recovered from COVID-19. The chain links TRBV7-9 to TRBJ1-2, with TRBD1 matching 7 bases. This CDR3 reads CASSAGTVYGYTF. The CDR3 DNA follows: TGTGCCAGCAGTGCCGGGACAGTATATGGCTACACCTTC.